This T cell receptor beta chain originates from a study of blood T cell repertoires in COVID-19. For the study at large: Researchers got acute and convalescent COVID-19 samples from the United States, Italy and Spain. PBMCs, B-cell-depleted T cells, or T cells provided the cDNA or gDNA that made up the material.

Original processing methods: Reference gene primers were amplified, and this amplification served to estimate nucleated cell counts. Data came from immunoSEQ multiplex PCR; TCRdb stores just in-frame clones and leaves some out. V, J and clone size reflect that table, while D and trimming were determined from the DNA. This sample has roughly 390,000 clones; approximately 89% occur once, and the top ten carry around 9.3%. While infection was still active, Seattle patients were enrolled and then followed longitudinally. Germline CDR1 SGHRS, CDR2 YFSETQ. V lost 4 bases, J lost 1 base, and 12 bases lay in between. The CDR3 loop spans 14 amino acids. This clone has more than one count but fewer than ten.

Specimen: peripheral blood. The V gene is TRBV5-1, the J gene TRBJ2-7; the D gene is possibly TRBD2 (5 bases). The TCR originated in a woman aged 25 to 39 with COVID-19, enrolled during active disease. The DNA of the CDR3 is TGCGCCAGCAGCCACGGAGGTTCGTCCTACGAGCAGTACTTC. Its protein is CASSHGGSSYEQYF.